The TCR beta chain under discussion was sequenced for a study of blood T cell repertoires in COVID-19 (dated by TCRdb to between 2020 and 2021). Regarding the study in general: The collaborator samples originated in the United States, Italy and Spain and spanned the acute and convalescent phases of COVID-19. The material from the prospective study consisted of cDNA or gDNA derived from T cells, B-cell-depleted T cells, or PBMCs. The dataset comprised deeply sampled blood TCRbeta repertoires from subjects exposed to, actively infected with, or recovered from COVID-19. The repertoires were made available in a free public database intended to serve as a resource for research on the immune response to SARS-CoV-2. Samples came from the ongoing ImmuneRACE study (first 160 participants) plus 1,254 subjects from 6 global collaborators. A de-identified subject ID, COVID-19 status, age in years and sex were almost always included in the sample metadata. Where available, HLA class I and class II types were taken from metadata supplied by the sample provider and were not determined by assay-based typing.

This clone came up once. Its binding antigen is unknown. No much larger clonotype is one base removed from it; base qualities were not supplied. What the authors observed across the whole study: Clinical and demographic metadata were provided uncurated, with the amount varying by source and participant.

The collaborating institutions used their own protocols to collect whole blood in K2EDTA tubes. For TCRbeta analysis, collaborators shipped samples as frozen whole blood, isolated PBMCs, or DNA extracted from either of those sample types. The immunoSEQ Assay, a bias-controlled multiplex PCR, was used to amplify TCRbeta CDR3 regions from genomic DNA. In the source study's methods: Within the assay, amplification of reference gene primers was used to estimate how many nucleated cells each sample contained. To quantify the absolute abundance of each unique TCRbeta CDR3 rearrangement, sequence reads were collapsed and filtered. Productive Simpson clonality was computed per sample as the square root of Simpson's diversity index over productive rearrangements. TCRdb provides this immuneACCESS table in a form limited to in-frame rearrangements. Some clones are lacking; in checked studies, under half of them reflect an unresolved V gene, and why the rest are absent is not known. D and trimming were read from the DNA, whereas the V and J calls and clone size are those reported in that table. In all, the sample holds around 72,000 clones, and around four fifths of those were seen once. The ten largest make up approximately 1.9% of the sample.

This receptor was obtained from a woman aged 55-69 years with acute or convalescent COVID-19. Sequencing was carried out using peripheral blood.

Here the CDR3 is given as CASSKVGGDTEAFF. The DNA sequence is given as TGTGCCAGCAGCAAAGTCGGGGGAGACACTGAAGCTTTCTTT. Rearrangement joined TRBV21-1 to TRBJ1-1. TRBV21-1 is a known pseudogene. From its cysteine to its phenylalanine, the CDR3 spans 14 amino acids. Only the CDR3 region is kept as DNA, spanning 42 bases read in frame from base 1.